This TCR beta chain was captured by sequencing in a study of T cells of healthy individuals (dated by TCRdb to the late 2010s). The library came from 5' RACE. For sequencing, an Illumina MiSeq was employed. TCRdb reanalyzed the raw reads on its own, using fastp at Q25 for trimming and MiXCR for clone calling, and kept in-frame beta chains. Rows with a matching CDR3 protein are joined into one entry that keeps the most common DNA and genes. The sample records 60,000 to 80,000 distinct CDR3 sequences, roughly 15% of which are singletons. The ten largest account for less than 6% of the sample. This clonotype has more than one count but fewer than ten. The clone's antigen remains unknown. Base qualities are not provided; no much larger clone lies one nucleotide away. This sequence was found in a human donor in good health.

This receptor carries the CDR3 CASSRGAGETQYF. In nucleotide form, the sequence is TGTGCCAGCAGCCGCGGGGCAGGGGAGACCCAGTACTTC. This chain joins TRBV2 to TRBJ2-5; the D region possibly corresponds to TRBD2 (6 bases align). CDR1 and CDR2 are read off the germline V gene as SNHLY and FYNNEI. V and J lose 6 bases and 5 bases, and a span of 13 bases separates them. The CDR3 covers 13 residues, taking in both the cysteine and the phenylalanine. Only the CDR3 portion is preserved as DNA: 39 bases, with reading frame beginning at the first base. Reference TRBV2 and TRBJ2-5 proteins supply the regions before and after the CDR3; the full variable domain is: EPEVTQTPSHQVTQMGQEVILRCVPISNHLYFYWYRQILGQKVEFLVSFYNNEISEKSEIFDDQFSVERPDGSNFTLKIRSTKLEDSAMYFCASSRGAGETQYFGPGTRLLVL.